These 15 T cell receptor beta chains were all obtained from the same sample, sequenced in a study of blood T cell repertoires in COVID-19. Some clones are missing from TCRdb's copy, which holds only in-frame ones; the method was immunoSEQ multiplex PCR. The sample has about 34,000 clones; about 92% are singletons. Sequenced: peripheral blood. The origin of the receptors is a man at least 80 years old with acute or convalescent COVID-19.

The chain joins TRBV28 to TRBJ1-1, with TRBD1 as a possible D gene (6 bases). This CDR3 comprises 14 residues. V lost 6 bases and J lost 3, with 14 bases in between. Germline lookup yields CDR1 MDHEN and CDR2 SYDVKM. The CDR3 DNA reads as TGTGCCAGCAGATCCGGGGGGGCTGACACTGAAGCTTTCTTT. Its translation is CASRSGGADTEAFF.

The chain combines TRBV6-2 or TRBV6-3 with TRBJ2-2, with 10 nucleotides matching TRBD1. Germline V gene data show CDR1 as MNHEY and CDR2 as SVGEGT. The CDR3 has 16 amino acids. Trimming took 4 bases from V and 3 from J; bases not matched to a gene: 5. CDR3 sequence reads: CASSWRDRGDTGELFF. Here the CDR3 DNA reads TGTGCCAGCAGTTGGAGGGACAGGGGAGACACCGGGGAGCTGTTTTTT.

The V gene is TRBV12-3 or TRBV12-4, the J gene TRBJ1-1; no reliable D call. Trimming cost V 4 bases and J 1 base, with 7 bases left between them. The CDR3 contains 13 residues. In nucleotides, the CDR3 is TGTGCCAGCAGTTCGTCAGAGAACACTGAAGCTTTCTTT. Translating it yields CASSSSENTEAFF.

The chain recombines TRBV2 with TRBJ1-5; a possible D gene is TRBD1 (6 bases). The CDR3 loop spans 15 amino acids. The V and J ends lost 6 bases and 0 bases respectively, with 12 bases between them. In germline, CDR1 is SNHLY, CDR2 FYNNEI. The chain's CDR3 is CASSWTDNSNQPQHF. The DNA for the CDR3 is TGTGCCAGCAGCTGGACAGACAATAGCAATCAGCCCCAGCATTTT.

The chain is built from TRBV4-2 and TRBJ1-2, with 8 bases that match TRBD1. CDR3 length: 15 amino acids. Looked up from germline, CDR1 is LGHNA and CDR2 is YNFKEQ. The ends lost 2 bases at V and 7 bases at J; junction bases unmatched: 9. The CDR3 region is CASSQYQGAGFGYTF. The CDR3 DNA reads TGTGCCAGCAGCCAATACCAGGGGGCAGGGTTTGGCTACACCTTC.

V is TRBV19 and J is TRBJ2-5; 8 nucleotides agree with TRBD1. V was pared by 5 bases and J by 4 bases, with 9 bases of the junction left unmatched. The germline CDR1 and CDR2 sequences are LNHDA and SQIVND (reference sequence). This CDR3 has 15 amino acids. As DNA, the CDR3 is TGTGCCAGTAGTGCCGGACAGGGCTGGAGAGAGACCCAGTACTTC. Translating it yields CASSAGQGWRETQYF.

The chain has TRBV12-3 or TRBV12-4 and TRBJ1-1, with D tentatively TRBD1 (6 bases). CDR3 length: 13 residues. V was shortened by 4 bases and J by 8 bases, with 14 bases between the two germline ends. The CDR3 spells CASSYPRGGEAFF. CDR3 nucleotide sequence: TGTGCCAGCAGTTACCCCAGGGGTGGGGAAGCTTTCTTT.

The rearrangement joins TRBV19 to TRBJ1-1; tentatively, D is TRBD1 (6 bases). The CDR3 has 14 amino acids. Germline CDR1 LNHDA, CDR2 SQIVND (reference sequence). Trimming left V 5 bases short and J 1 base short, with 11 bases between. Here the CDR3 reads CASSPQGRNTEAFF. The CDR3 nucleotides read TGTGCCAGTAGTCCTCAGGGGAGGAACACTGAAGCTTTCTTT.

The chain combines TRBV6-5 with TRBJ2-2, with D maybe TRBD1 (5 bases). This CDR3 comprises 14 residues. V was shortened by 7 bases and J by 5 bases, with 14 bases between the two germline ends. The germline V gene has CDR1 MNHEY and CDR2 SVGAGI. CDR3 nucleotide sequence: TGTGCCAGCACCAGGGCAGGGCCGACCGGGGAGCTGTTTTTT. It specifies CASTRAGPTGELFF.

The chain combines TRBV27 with TRBJ1-4; TRBD1 aligns across 7 bases. The CDR3 has 15 residues. Germline V lookup: CDR1 MNHEY, CDR2 SMNVEV (reference sequence). The V gene end was trimmed by 3 bases and the J gene end by 8 bases; junction bases not matched to a gene: 9. The CDR3: CASSFFRGTGEKLFF. CDR3 nucleotide sequence: TGTGCCAGCAGTTTCTTCAGGGGGACTGGAGAAAAACTGTTTTTT.

V is TRBV9 and J is TRBJ2-1; D is ambiguous. The CDR3 is 14 amino acids. Germline-derived CDR1 and CDR2 are SGDLS and YYNGEE. V lost 4 bases and J 0 bases, leaving 8 bases between the germline ends. As DNA, the CDR3 is TGTGCCAGCAGCCCCGTCGTCTCCTACAATGAGCAGTTCTTC. As protein: CASSPVVSYNEQFF.

The chain links TRBV5-1 to TRBJ1-3; no reliable D call. CDR3 length equals 16 residues. With 0 bases removed from V and 0 bases from J, the gap between germline ends came to 10 bases. Germline CDR1 reads SGHRS; CDR2 reads YFSETQ. The CDR3 spells CASSLGPVPSGNTIYF. For the CDR3, the DNA is TGCGCCAGCAGCTTGGGCCCGGTCCCCTCTGGAAACACCATATATTTT.

V is TRBV19 and J is TRBJ2-7, with 8 positions matching TRBD2. The CDR3 is 14 amino acids. V lost 3 bases, J lost 3 bases, and 4 bases stayed unmatched. Germline V CDR1 and CDR2: LNHDA, SQIVND (reference sequence). The CDR3 sequence is CASSMAGGLYEQYF. The CDR3, as DNA: TGTGCCAGTAGTATGGCGGGGGGCCTCTACGAGCAGTACTTC.

This sequence joins TRBV20-1 and TRBJ1-1; possible D gene TRBD1, 6 bases. The CDR3 consists of 11 residues. V dropped 6 bases and J dropped 10 bases, with 15 bases sitting between them. The germline CDR1 and CDR2 sequences are DFQATT and SNEGSKA (reference sequence). CDR3: CSAQTGERAFF. The CDR3 DNA reads as TGCAGTGCGCAGACAGGAGAGAGAGCTTTCTTT.

This chain uses TRBV14 with TRBJ2-1; 9 nucleotides line up with TRBD2. CDR3 length equals 19 residues. J was trimmed by 0 bases and V by 3 bases; bases with no gene match: 12. CDR1 is SGHDN and CDR2 is FVKESK in the germline V gene. For the CDR3, the DNA is TGTGCCAGCAGCCAGCTCCTAGCGGGGACCTGGAGCTCCTACAATGAGCAGTTCTTC. Translation gives CASSQLLAGTWSSYNEQFF.